This T cell receptor (beta chain) was retrieved from a study of blood T cell repertoires in COVID-19. Study-wide background: There were acute and convalescent COVID-19 samples, and they came from the United States, Italy and Spain. From T cells, B-cell-depleted T cells, or PBMCs came the material, which was cDNA or gDNA.

Original methodology: Counts of nucleated cells, estimated from reference gene primer amplification, were obtained. Profiled with immunoSEQ multiplex PCR; TCRdb holds only in-frame clones, not every one. That table is the source of V, J and clone size, and D and trimming were worked out from the DNA. This table has about 220,000 clones, around 82% appearing once. With V trimmed by 3 bases and J by 6 bases, 14 bases remained unmatched. Germline assignment: CDR1 LNHDA and CDR2 SQIVND (reference sequence). This CDR3 has 16 residues. This receptor was taken from an elderly woman with acute or convalescent COVID-19. The sequencing sample was made of peripheral blood. J is TRBJ2-7 and V is TRBV19; 7 positions agree with TRBD1. The CDR3: CASSIDKGAELGEQYF. CDR3 DNA sequence: TGTGCCAGTAGTATCGACAAGGGGGCGGAGTTGGGCGAGCAGTACTTC.